This T cell receptor (beta chain) was documented in a study of blood T cells in healthy people across ages. Samples had at least 6.5 million PBMCs isolated from them. In the case of this clonotype: Its target is unknown.

Germline CDR1 reads MGHRA; CDR2 reads YSYEKL. This CDR3 contains 14 residues. Between the trimmed V and J ends, which lost 1 base and 8 bases, there was a span of 12 bases. The study's findings and limits: Long-lived donors carried more naive CD4+ cells and greater diversity than aged donors. Considered underestimates were the diversity estimates obtained from one million T cells.

Then a second PCR, running about 6 to 11 cycles, was carried out with a sample-barcoded 5' primer and a J-beta primer mix. Each CDR3 protein is one row after TCRdb ran MiXCR on the 5' RACE reads. This repertoire shows 1.5 million to 2 million distinct CDR3 sequences, about 32% found once; its top ten account for approximately 10%. The clonotype was recovered from a woman under 40 in good health. The sample comprised blood. The gene calls are TRBV4-1 and TRBJ1-5; D may be TRBD1 (6 bases). CDR3 DNA sequence: TGCGCCAGCAGCCAAGTGGGGGGGCTGGAGCCCCAGCATTTT. Amino acids: CASSQVGGLEPQHF.